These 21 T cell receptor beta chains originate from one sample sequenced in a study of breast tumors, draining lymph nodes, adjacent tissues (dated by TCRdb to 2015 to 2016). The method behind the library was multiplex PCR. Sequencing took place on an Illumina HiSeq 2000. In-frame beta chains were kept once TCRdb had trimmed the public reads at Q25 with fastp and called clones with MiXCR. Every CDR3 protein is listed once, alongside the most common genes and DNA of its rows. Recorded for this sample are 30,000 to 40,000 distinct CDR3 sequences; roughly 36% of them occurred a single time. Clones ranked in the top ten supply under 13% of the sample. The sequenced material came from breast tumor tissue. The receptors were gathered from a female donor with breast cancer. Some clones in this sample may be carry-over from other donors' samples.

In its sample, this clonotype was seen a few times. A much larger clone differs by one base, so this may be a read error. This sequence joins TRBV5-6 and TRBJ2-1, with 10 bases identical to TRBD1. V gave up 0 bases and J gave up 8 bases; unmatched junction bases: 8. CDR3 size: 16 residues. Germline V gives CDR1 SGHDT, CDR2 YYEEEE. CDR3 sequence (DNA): TGTGCCAGCAGCTTGGTTGGACAGGGGGGGGGGGATGAGCAGTTCTTC. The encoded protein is CASSLVGQGGGDEQFF.

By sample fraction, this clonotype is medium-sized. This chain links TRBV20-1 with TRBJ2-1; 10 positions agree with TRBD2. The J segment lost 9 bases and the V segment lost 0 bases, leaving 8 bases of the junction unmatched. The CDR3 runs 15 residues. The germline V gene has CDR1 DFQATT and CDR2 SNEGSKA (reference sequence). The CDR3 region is CSARDWRLAGGEQFF. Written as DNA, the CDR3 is TGCAGTGCTAGAGACTGGAGACTAGCGGGTGGTGAGCAGTTCTTC.

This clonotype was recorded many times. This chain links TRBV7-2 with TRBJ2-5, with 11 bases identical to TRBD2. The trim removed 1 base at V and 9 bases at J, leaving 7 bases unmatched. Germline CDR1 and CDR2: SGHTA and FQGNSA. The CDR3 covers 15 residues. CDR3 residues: CASSLVRASGGPQYF. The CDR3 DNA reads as TGTGCCAGCAGCTTAGTAAGGGCTAGCGGGGGGCCCCAGTACTTC.

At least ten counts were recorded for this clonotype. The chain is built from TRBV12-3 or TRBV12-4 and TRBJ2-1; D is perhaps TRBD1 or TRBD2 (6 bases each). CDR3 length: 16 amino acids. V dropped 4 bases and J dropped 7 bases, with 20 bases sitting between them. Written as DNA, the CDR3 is TGTGCCAGCAGTTCACCCTGGTGGGGGGCGCAGAATGAGCAGTTCTTC. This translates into CASSSPWWGAQNEQFF.

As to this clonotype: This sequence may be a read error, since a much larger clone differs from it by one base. This CDR3 is CTSSSGEGPPNEQYF. For the CDR3, the DNA is TGTACCAGCTCCTCCGGGGAGGGGCCTCCCAACGAGCAGTACTTC. This chain joins TRBV5-4 and TRBJ2-7, with TRBD2 matching 7 bases. Per germline, CDR1 SGHNT and CDR2 YYREEE (reference sequence). The CDR3 spans 15 residues.

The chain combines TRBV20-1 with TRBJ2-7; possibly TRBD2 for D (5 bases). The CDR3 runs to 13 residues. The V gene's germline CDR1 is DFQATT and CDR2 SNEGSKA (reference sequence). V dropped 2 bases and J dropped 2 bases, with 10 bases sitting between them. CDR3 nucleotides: TGCAGTGCTAGATTCTCCGGGGCCTACGAGCAGTACTTC. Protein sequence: CSARFSGAYEQYF.

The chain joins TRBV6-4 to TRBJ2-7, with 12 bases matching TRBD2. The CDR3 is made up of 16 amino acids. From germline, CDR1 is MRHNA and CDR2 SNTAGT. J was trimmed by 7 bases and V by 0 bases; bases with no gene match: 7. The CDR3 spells CASSDSTSGRSKEQYF. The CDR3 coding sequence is TGTGCCAGCAGTGACTCGACTAGCGGGAGAAGTAAAGAGCAGTACTTC.

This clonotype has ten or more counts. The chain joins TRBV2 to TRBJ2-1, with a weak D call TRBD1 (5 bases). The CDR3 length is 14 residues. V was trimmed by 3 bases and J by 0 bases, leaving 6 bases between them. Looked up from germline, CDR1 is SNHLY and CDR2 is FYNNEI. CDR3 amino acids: CASSDDSSYNEQFF. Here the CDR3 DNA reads TGTGCCAGCAGTGACGACAGCTCCTACAATGAGCAGTTCTTC.

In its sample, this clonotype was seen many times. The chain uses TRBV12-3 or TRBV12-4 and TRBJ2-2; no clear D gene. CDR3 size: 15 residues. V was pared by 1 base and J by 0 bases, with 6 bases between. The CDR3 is CASSLVQANTGELFF. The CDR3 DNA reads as TGTGCCAGCAGTTTAGTCCAGGCGAACACCGGGGAGCTGTTTTTT.

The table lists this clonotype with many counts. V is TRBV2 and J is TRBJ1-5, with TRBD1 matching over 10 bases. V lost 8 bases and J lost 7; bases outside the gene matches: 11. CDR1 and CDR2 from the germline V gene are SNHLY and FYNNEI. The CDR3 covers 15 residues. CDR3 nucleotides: TGTGCCAGCGGGGCGACAGGGGGCGCAGGGCAGCCCCAGCATTTT. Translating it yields CASGATGGAGQPQHF. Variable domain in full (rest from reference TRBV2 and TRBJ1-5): EPEVTQTPSHQVTQMGQEVILRCVPISNHLYFYWYRQILGQKVEFLVSFYNNEISEKSEIFDDQFSVERPDGSNFTLKIRSTKLEDSAMYFCASGATGGAGQPQHFGDGTRLSIL.

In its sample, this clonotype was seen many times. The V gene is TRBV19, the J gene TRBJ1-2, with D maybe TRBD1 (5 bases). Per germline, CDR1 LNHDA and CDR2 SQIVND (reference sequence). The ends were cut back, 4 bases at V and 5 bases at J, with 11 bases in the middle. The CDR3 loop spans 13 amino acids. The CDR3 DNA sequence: TGTGCCAGTAGTAGGCAGGGAAATTATGGCTACACCTTC. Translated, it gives CASSRQGNYGYTF.

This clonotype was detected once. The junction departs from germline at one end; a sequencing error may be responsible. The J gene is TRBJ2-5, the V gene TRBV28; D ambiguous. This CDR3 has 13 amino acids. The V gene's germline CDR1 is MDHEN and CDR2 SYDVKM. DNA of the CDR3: TGTGCCGGCAGCCCGACTCCGGGTTCGGCCCAGTACTTC. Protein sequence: CAGSPTPGSAQYF.

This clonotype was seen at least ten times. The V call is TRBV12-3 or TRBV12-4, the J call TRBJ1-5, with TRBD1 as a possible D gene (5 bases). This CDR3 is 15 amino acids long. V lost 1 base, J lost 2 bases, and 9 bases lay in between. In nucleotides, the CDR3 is TGTGCCAGCAGTTTAGAGGGAGGGGGCAATCAGCCCCAGCATTTT. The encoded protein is CASSLEGGGNQPQHF.

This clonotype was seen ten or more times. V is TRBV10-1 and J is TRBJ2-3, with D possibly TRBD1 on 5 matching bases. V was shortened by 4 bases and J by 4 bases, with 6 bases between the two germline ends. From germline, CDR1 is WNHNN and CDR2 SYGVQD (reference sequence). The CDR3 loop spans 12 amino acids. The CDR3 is CASSVGADTQYF. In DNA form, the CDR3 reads TGCGCCAGCAGTGTAGGGGCAGATACGCAGTATTTT.

In DNA form, the CDR3 reads TGTGCCAGCAGCCTCGTCCCAACAGGGGAGGCCATACTCGTTTCCTCTGGAAACACCATATATTTT. Its protein is CASSLVPTGEAILVSSGNTIYF. V and J are TRBV12-3 or TRBV12-4 and TRBJ1-3; 7 nucleotides agree with TRBD1. The V gene end was trimmed by 6 bases and the J gene end by 0 bases; junction bases not matched to a gene: 26. This CDR3 has 22 residues.

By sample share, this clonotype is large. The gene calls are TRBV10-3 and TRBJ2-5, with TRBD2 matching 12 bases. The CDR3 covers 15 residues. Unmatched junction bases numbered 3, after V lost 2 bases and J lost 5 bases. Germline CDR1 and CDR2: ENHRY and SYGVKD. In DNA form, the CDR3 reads TGTGCCATCAGTGAGACTAGCGGGAGGTCGGAGACCCAGTACTTC. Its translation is CAISETSGRSETQYF.

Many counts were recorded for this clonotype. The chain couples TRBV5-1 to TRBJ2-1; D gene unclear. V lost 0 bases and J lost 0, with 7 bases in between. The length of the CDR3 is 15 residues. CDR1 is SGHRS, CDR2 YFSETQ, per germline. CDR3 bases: TGCGCCAGCAGCTTGGATGGGGTCTCCTACAATGAGCAGTTCTTC. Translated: CASSLDGVSYNEQFF.

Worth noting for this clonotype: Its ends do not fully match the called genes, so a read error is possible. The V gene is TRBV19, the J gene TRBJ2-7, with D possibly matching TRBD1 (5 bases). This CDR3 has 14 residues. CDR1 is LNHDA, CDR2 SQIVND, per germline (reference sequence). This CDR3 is CVGQKAGPPYEQYF. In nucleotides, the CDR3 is TGTGTCGGTCAAAAGGCAGGGCCTCCCTACGAGCAATACTTC.

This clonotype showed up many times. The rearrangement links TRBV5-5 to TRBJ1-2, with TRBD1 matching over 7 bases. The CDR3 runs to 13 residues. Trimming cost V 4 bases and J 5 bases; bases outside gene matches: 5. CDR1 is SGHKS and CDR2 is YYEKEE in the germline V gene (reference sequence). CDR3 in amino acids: CASSLDRAYGYTF. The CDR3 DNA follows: TGTGCCAGCAGCCTCGACAGGGCATATGGCTACACCTTC.

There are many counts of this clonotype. This chain's CDR3 is CASSLDTGERGYTF. In nucleotides, the CDR3 is TGTGCCAGCAGCTTAGATACAGGGGAGCGTGGCTACACCTTC. The rearrangement links TRBV7-2 to TRBJ1-2; 7 bases map to TRBD1. The CDR3 is 14 amino acids. J gave up 7 bases and V 1 base, and 6 bases lay outside the gene matches. Germline CDR1 and CDR2: SGHTA and FQGNSA.

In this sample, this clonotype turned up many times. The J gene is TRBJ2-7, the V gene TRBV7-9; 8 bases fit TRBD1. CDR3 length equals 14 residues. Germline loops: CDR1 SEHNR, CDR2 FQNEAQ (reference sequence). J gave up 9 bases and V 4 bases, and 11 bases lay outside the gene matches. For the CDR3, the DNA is TGTGCCAGCAGCTCAGAGACAGGGGCTATCGGGCAGTACTTC. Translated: CASSSETGAIGQYF.